This TCR beta chain originates from a study of beta chain features in type 1 diabetes. Study observations and caveats: When Type 1 diabetes patients were examined, their TCRB CDR3s proved moderately but significantly shorter in all four CD4+ subsets.

This clone was found a few times. Its antigen is currently unknown. This same CDR3 is encoded by further DNA sequences in the sample. In germline, CDR1 is SGDLS, CDR2 YYNGEE. This CDR3 is built from 14 residues. The V gene lost 2 bases and the J gene lost 1 base, with 8 bases spanning the gap. As every portion of the isolated RNA was reverse transcribed, the sequencing read expressed TCRB transcripts. Clones were read by immunoSEQ multiplex PCR, and TCRdb kept only the in-frame ones, dropping some. The data show 140,000 or so clones, 10% to 15% seen once. Sequences were obtained from central memory CD4+ T cells from blood. The receptor comes from a man aged 18 to 35 with type 1 diabetes. This rearrangement joins TRBV9 to TRBJ2-3, with D possibly called TRBD1 or TRBD2 (5 bases each). The CDR3 coding sequence is TGTGCCAGCAGCGTTAGAGGGGGCACAGATACGCAGTATTTT. Protein product: CASSVRGGTDTQYF.